The clone carrying this T cell receptor (beta chain) was observed many times. This entry belongs to a study of T cells of healthy individuals. V lost 7 bases and J lost 3, with 17 bases in between. There are 14 residues in the CDR3. CDR1 is DFQATT, CDR2 SNEGSKA, per germline (reference sequence). TCRdb processed the 5' RACE reads anew with MiXCR; each CDR3 protein has one entry. The sample lists around 80,000 distinct CDR3 sequences; roughly 5% were seen once. This clonotype was obtained from a female donor in good health. This chain joins TRBV20-1 and TRBJ2-3, with D tentatively TRBD1 or TRBD2 (5 bases each). The CDR3 DNA reads as TGCAGTGGAGCCTGGGACGTACCTACAGATACGCAGTATTTT. This encodes CSGAWDVPTDTQYF.